Listed below are T cell receptor beta chains from one sample, sequenced in a study of beta chain features in type 1 diabetes. Only in-frame clones appear in the TCRdb table, and some are missing; sequencing was by immunoSEQ multiplex PCR. Among 250,000 to 300,000 clones listed, around 24% were seen once. Sequencing was done on a sample of naive CD4+ T cells from blood. These receptors were obtained from a young woman with type 1 diabetes. The CDR3 runs from the conserved cysteine through the conserved F or W. The order of the fields is V gene, clone size, CDR3 protein. Clone size is shown for a subset of rows, as once, few, many or a class of expanded clone.

TRBV30,few,CAWGPGGANQPQHF
TRBV4-1,few,CASSHRDPGEKLFF
TRBV25-1,-,CASPGPFYQPQHF
TRBV19,few,CASSTGGLGSSYEQYF
TRBV5-6,once,CASYPSGNYGYEQYF
TRBV12-5,-,CASGPGTGKAQPQHF
TRBV6-1,-,CASSGTRNQPQHF
TRBV6-5,-,CASSYPGTDTQYF
TRBV28,few,CASSYGLAGDYEQYF
TRBV29-1,-,CSLAGAPTDTQYF
TRBV14,-,CASSPRTGWDTEAFF
TRBV25-1,few,CASSGRQAAIYGYTF
TRBV28,few,CASSLGLAGLQFF
TRBV18,-,CASSPTGVDYGYTF
TRBV9,-,CASSLGGTDTQYF
TRBV28,few,CASSLGQGAAGANVLTF
TRBV4-1,few,CASSFASEISYTGELFF
TRBV6-6,-,CASRIPVAEEFF
TRBV25-1,-,CASSRTGSTDTQYF
TRBV5-4,few,CASGGQGAFGYTF
TRBV18,-,CASATGENQPQHF
TRBV7-9,few,CASSLLIREETQYF
TRBV30,-,CAWRPDSLHTEAFF
TRBV28,-,CASGAIRGIEAFF
TRBV5-4,-,CASSLTGGDGYTF
TRBV6-5,-,CASSSGWITDTQYF
TRBV19,-,CASRTGPGANVLTF
TRBV25-1,few,CASGGDRGVYGYTF
TRBV6-1,once,CASREGLAGAHEQYF
TRBV7-9,few,CASSVTGDQPQHF
TRBV27,few,CASSNDRGGTGELFF
TRBV6-4,few,CASSVQAQETQYF
TRBV7-9,-,CASSSDLGGWEYQPQHF
TRBV9,-,CASSVATGNEQFF
TRBV30,-,CAWKLAGTNTGELFF
TRBV14,-,CASSPGQGGETQYF
TRBV7-7,few,CASSLALGHSQVEQFF
TRBV25-1,-,CASSEWGVSGANVLTF
TRBV4-2,few,CASSQVVGEVGTDTQYF
TRBV15,-,CAVRTSGNVEQFF
TRBV5-4,-,CASSFTYLAGGSYEQYF
TRBV11-2,-,CASSSQISGANVLTF
TRBV4-1,-,CASSQTGMNTEAFF
TRBV9,once,CASSRAGITDTQYF
TRBV9,-,CASSVVGREDTGELFF
TRBV4-2,-,CASSQEGLAGPYEQYF
TRBV5-1,-,CASSLVVSDEQYF
TRBV30,-,CAWSSGVPPNTQYF